A selection of T cell receptor beta chains follows, all from one sample in a study of blood T cell repertoires in COVID-19. The data were produced by immunoSEQ multiplex PCR, yet TCRdb's version contains in-frame clones alone and is incomplete. Of fewer than 250,000 clones listed, around 82% are singletons. Sequences were obtained from peripheral blood. The receptors were gathered from a woman between 45 and 60 years old with acute or convalescent COVID-19. Both conserved end residues are part of each CDR3. The order of the fields is V gene, D gene, J gene, clone size, CDR3 protein, CDR3 DNA. D genes are given only for firm matches. The size field is filled for only some rows; it gives once, few, many or a size class.

TRBV7-2,TRBD2,TRBJ2-1,NA,CASSFKGLARGEQFF,TGTGCCAGCAGCTTCAAAGGACTAGCGAGGGGTGAGCAGTTCTTC
TRBV4-2,TRBD1,TRBJ2-7,NA,CASSQEWQGAYEQYF,TGTGCCAGCAGCCAAGAATGGCAGGGGGCCTACGAGCAGTACTTC
TRBV4-2,NA,TRBJ2-3,NA,CASSQVGGEVTDTQYF,TGTGCCAGCAGCCAAGTAGGGGGAGAGGTCACAGATACGCAGTATTTT
TRBV25-1,TRBD2,TRBJ2-1,NA,CASIPRGGGYNEQFF,TGTGCCAGCATTCCCCGGGGCGGGGGCTACAATGAGCAGTTCTTC
TRBV19,NA,TRBJ1-2,NA,CASTLWGGLYGYTF,TGTGCCAGTACCCTGTGGGGCGGCCTCTATGGCTACACCTTC
TRBV7-3,NA,TRBJ1-2,NA,CASSLTPGDPGYTF,TGTGCCAGCAGCTTAACGCCCGGGGATCCTGGCTACACCTTC
TRBV29-1,NA,TRBJ1-2,few,CSVEDRSLNYGYTF,TGCAGCGTTGAAGATCGGTCCCTTAACTATGGCTACACCTTC
TRBV2,NA,TRBJ2-7,NA,CASGRDFSYEQYF,TGTGCCAGCGGCCGGGACTTCTCCTACGAGCAGTACTTC
TRBV3-1/TRBV3-2,TRBD2,TRBJ2-7,NA,CASSPLPSGVGHEQYF,TGTGCCAGCAGCCCTCTCCCAAGCGGGGTAGGCCACGAGCAGTACTTC
TRBV7-3,TRBD1,TRBJ2-3,NA,CASGPPGQEQYF,TGTGCCAGCGGACCCCCAGGACAGGAGCAGTATTTT
TRBV9,TRBD1,TRBJ1-2,NA,CASSVAGRTGLYGYTF,TGTGCCAGCAGCGTAGCTGGCCGGACAGGGCTGTATGGCTACACCTTC
TRBV10-3,NA,TRBJ1-5,NA,CAISDRAIGGNQPQHF,TGTGCCATCAGTGACAGGGCAATTGGGGGGAATCAGCCCCAGCATTTT
TRBV28,NA,TRBJ1-5,NA,CASSWGGYSNQPQHF,TGTGCCAGCAGTTGGGGCGGATATAGCAATCAGCCCCAGCATTTT
TRBV5-6,NA,TRBJ1-4,few,CASSKRVDEKLFF,TGTGCCAGCAGCAAGAGGGTGGATGAAAAACTGTTTTTT
TRBV3-1/TRBV3-2,TRBD2,TRBJ2-5,NA,CASSPPGLAGGPWQETQYF,TGTGCCAGCAGCCCCCCGGGACTAGCGGGAGGGCCTTGGCAAGAGACCCAGTACTTC
TRBV21-1,NA,TRBJ2-1,NA,CASSSQRARSYNEQFF,TGTGCCAGCAGCAGCCAGCGGGCCCGCTCCTACAATGAGCAGTTCTTC
TRBV29-1,TRBD1,TRBJ1-1,NA,CRGDRGDTEAFF,TGCAGAGGGGACAGGGGAGACACTGAAGCTTTCTTT
TRBV11-2,TRBD2,TRBJ2-1,NA,CASSLAPTGGVEQFF,TGTGCCAGCAGCTTAGCCCCCACGGGAGGTGTAGAGCAGTTCTTC
TRBV19,TRBD2,TRBJ2-1,NA,CASTPGLAGGFNEQFF,TGTGCCAGTACTCCGGGACTAGCGGGAGGATTTAATGAGCAGTTCTTC
TRBV2,NA,TRBJ2-3,NA,CATSGSTDTQYF,TGTGCCACCTCCGGTAGCACAGATACGCAGTATTTT
TRBV27,NA,TRBJ2-7,NA,CASSSSRDSLPYEQYF,TGTGCCAGCAGTAGCAGCCGGGACTCCCTTCCCTACGAGCAGTACTTC
TRBV6-5,TRBD1,TRBJ2-3,NA,CASTGQGATDTQYF,TGTGCCAGCACCGGTCAGGGGGCTACAGATACGCAGTATTTT
TRBV10-3,NA,TRBJ2-5,many,CATSGAGGALKETQYF,TGTGCCACCTCGGGAGCGGGCGGGGCTTTAAAAGAGACCCAGTACTTC
TRBV2,NA,TRBJ1-5,NA,CASSGDGTPAYQPQHF,TGTGCCAGCAGCGGAGATGGGACACCTGCTTATCAGCCCCAGCATTTT
TRBV7-2,TRBD2,TRBJ2-7,NA,CASSPTSPGGHEQYF,TGTGCCAGCAGCCCCACTAGCCCGGGAGGCCACGAGCAGTACTTC
TRBV19,TRBD2,TRBJ2-2,NA,CASSRGLAGFGGELFF,TGTGCCAGTAGCCGCGGACTAGCGGGGTTCGGCGGGGAGCTGTTTTTT
TRBV10-3,NA,TRBJ1-1,NA,CAISESGQITGEAFF,TGTGCCATCAGTGAGTCGGGACAAATAACGGGTGAAGCTTTCTTT
TRBV2,TRBD1,TRBJ2-6,NA,CASSSSLGVRQGESSGANVLTF,TGTGCCAGCAGTTCCTCTTTGGGGGTTAGACAGGGGGAAAGCTCTGGGGCCAACGTCCTGACTTTC
TRBV5-5,TRBD2,TRBJ2-5,NA,CASSLASVGGETQYF,TGTGCCAGCAGCTTGGCCTCGGTCGGGGGGGAGACCCAGTACTTC
TRBV7-2,NA,TRBJ2-2,NA,CASSLLGNGELFF,TGTGCCAGCAGCTTATTGGGCAACGGGGAGCTGTTTTTT
TRBV3-1/TRBV3-2,TRBD2,TRBJ2-3,NA,CASSPQRTSGSDTQYF,TGTGCCAGCAGCCCGCAGAGAACTAGCGGGTCAGATACGCAGTATTTT
TRBV11-2,TRBD2,TRBJ2-1,NA,CASTPSGSYNEQFF,TGTGCCAGCACCCCTAGCGGGAGTTACAATGAGCAGTTCTTC
TRBV29-1,NA,TRBJ1-2,NA,CSVEGTGGGYTF,TGCAGCGTTGAGGGTACGGGGGGCGGCTACACCTTC
TRBV19,NA,TRBJ1-5,NA,CASSIGRGESGNQPQHF,TGTGCCAGTAGTATAGGGCGGGGAGAGTCCGGCAATCAGCCCCAGCATTTT
TRBV19,NA,TRBJ2-1,NA,CASSTRAQNEQFF,TGTGCCAGTAGTACCAGGGCTCAGAATGAGCAGTTCTTC
TRBV10-1,TRBD1,TRBJ2-3,NA,CASSESSSTGGTTDTQYF,TGCGCCAGCAGTGAGTCGAGTTCAACAGGGGGCACAACAGATACGCAGTATTTT
TRBV29-1,TRBD1,TRBJ2-7,NA,CSVTTGAEQYF,TGCAGCGTTACGACAGGGGCCGAGCAGTACTTC
TRBV25-1,NA,TRBJ2-1,NA,CAISLGDEQFF,TGTGCCATTTCGCTCGGGGATGAGCAGTTCTTC
TRBV5-1,NA,TRBJ2-7,NA,CASSTTTGAGEDEQYF,TGCGCCAGCAGCACCACCACTGGGGCAGGTGAGGACGAGCAGTACTTC
TRBV4-1,TRBD2,TRBJ2-7,NA,CASSQDKSRSGGEQYF,TGCGCCAGCAGCCAAGATAAAAGTAGATCGGGAGGCGAGCAGTACTTC
TRBV9,NA,TRBJ2-7,NA,CASSAGARYEQYF,TGTGCCAGCAGCGCGGGAGCCCGCTACGAGCAGTACTTC
TRBV18,NA,TRBJ2-6,NA,CASSRFLAEGSSGANVLTF,TGTGCCAGCTCACGGTTTCTAGCTGAGGGTTCCTCTGGGGCCAACGTCCTGACTTTC
TRBV6-4,TRBD1,TRBJ1-6,NA,CASSAGQGYNSPLHF,TGTGCCAGCAGTGCCGGACAGGGATATAATTCACCCCTCCACTTT
TRBV6-4,NA,TRBJ2-3,NA,CASTNADTQYF,TGTGCCAGTACTAATGCAGATACGCAGTATTTT
TRBV5-4,TRBD2,TRBJ2-5,NA,CASSPPSGRGQETQYF,TGTGCCAGCAGCCCCCCTAGCGGGAGGGGACAAGAGACCCAGTACTTC
TRBV4-1,TRBD2,TRBJ2-3,NA,CASSQGLAGLITSTDTQYF,TGCGCCAGCAGCCAAGGACTAGCGGGACTCATTACTAGCACAGATACGCAGTATTTT
TRBV11-2,NA,TRBJ1-5,NA,CASSFTGYNQPQHF,TGTGCCAGCAGCTTTACAGGGTACAATCAGCCCCAGCATTTT
TRBV30,TRBD1,TRBJ1-4,once,CAGRQGLSTNEKLFF,TGTGCCGGCCGACAGGGACTCTCAACTAATGAAAAACTGTTTTTT
TRBV29-1,NA,TRBJ2-5,once,CSVEGQRGTQYF,TGCAGCGTTGAAGGGCAGCGCGGGACCCAGTACTTC
TRBV10-2,TRBD1,TRBJ2-1,few,CASSEGQGAYNEQFF,TGCGCCAGCAGTGAGGGGCAGGGGGCGTACAATGAGCAGTTCTTC
TRBV7-2,TRBD2,TRBJ2-7,NA,CASSFGLGDEQYF,TGTGCCAGCAGCTTTGGACTAGGTGACGAGCAGTACTTC
TRBV2,NA,TRBJ2-3,NA,CASGKGGWSDTQYF,TGTGCCAGCGGGAAGGGGGGGTGGTCAGATACGCAGTATTTT
TRBV6-5,TRBD1,TRBJ2-7,NA,CATQRDSTYEQYF,TGTGCCACACAAAGGGACAGTACCTACGAGCAGTACTTC
TRBV5-4,NA,TRBJ1-6,NA,CASSRDPGGYNSPLHF,TGTGCCAGCAGCCGCGACCCCGGAGGCTATAATTCACCCCTCCACTTT
TRBV5-4,NA,TRBJ1-1,NA,CASSLKAVPWEAFF,TGTGCCAGCAGCTTGAAAGCGGTTCCTTGGGAAGCTTTCTTT
TRBV28,TRBD2,TRBJ2-7,NA,CASRSSGPRGEQYF,TGTGCCAGCAGGTCTAGCGGGCCGAGGGGCGAGCAGTACTTC
TRBV5-1,NA,TRBJ1-1,NA,CASSPGQPNTEAFF,TGCGCCAGCAGCCCCGGACAGCCGAACACTGAAGCTTTCTTT
TRBV7-8,NA,TRBJ2-4,NA,CASSSRTALAKNIQYF,TGTGCCAGCAGCTCTAGGACAGCCCTAGCCAAAAACATTCAGTACTTC
TRBV7-8,TRBD2,TRBJ2-7,many,CASSPRTSGAYEQYF,TGTGCCAGCAGCCCGAGGACTAGCGGAGCCTACGAGCAGTACTTC
TRBV28,TRBD1,TRBJ1-1,NA,CASRSGQGWTEAFF,TGTGCCAGCAGATCTGGACAGGGGTGGACTGAAGCTTTCTTT